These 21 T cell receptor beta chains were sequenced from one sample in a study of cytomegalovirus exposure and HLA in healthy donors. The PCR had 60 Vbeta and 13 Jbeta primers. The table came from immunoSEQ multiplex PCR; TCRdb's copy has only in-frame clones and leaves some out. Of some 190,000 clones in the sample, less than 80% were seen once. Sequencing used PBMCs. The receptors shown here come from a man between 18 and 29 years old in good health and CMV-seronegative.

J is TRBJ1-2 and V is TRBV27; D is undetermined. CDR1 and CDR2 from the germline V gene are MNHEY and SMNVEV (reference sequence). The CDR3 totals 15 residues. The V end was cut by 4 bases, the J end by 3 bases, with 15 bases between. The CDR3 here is CASSYSPGGDYGYTF. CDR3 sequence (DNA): TGTGCCAGCAGTTACAGCCCGGGCGGGGACTATGGCTACACCTTC.

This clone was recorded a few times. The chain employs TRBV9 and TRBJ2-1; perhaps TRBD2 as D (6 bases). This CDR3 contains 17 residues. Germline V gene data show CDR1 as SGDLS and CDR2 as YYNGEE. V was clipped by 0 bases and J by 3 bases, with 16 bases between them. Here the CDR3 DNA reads TGTGCCAGCAGCGTAGGGGGGATGGCGGGACGCTACAATGAGCAGTTCTTC. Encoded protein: CASSVGGMAGRYNEQFF.

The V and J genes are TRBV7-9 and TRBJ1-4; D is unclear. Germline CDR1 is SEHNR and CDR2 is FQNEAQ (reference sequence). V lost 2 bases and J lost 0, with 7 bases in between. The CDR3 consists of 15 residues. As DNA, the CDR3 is TGTGCCAGCAGCTTAATCAGAACAACTAATGAAAAACTGTTTTTT. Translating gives CASSLIRTTNEKLFF.

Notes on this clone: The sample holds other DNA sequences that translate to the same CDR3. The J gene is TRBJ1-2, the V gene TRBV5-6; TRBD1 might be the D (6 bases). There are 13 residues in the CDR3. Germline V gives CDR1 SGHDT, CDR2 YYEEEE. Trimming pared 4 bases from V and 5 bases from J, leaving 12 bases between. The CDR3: CASSPGGSYGYTF. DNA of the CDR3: TGTGCCAGCAGCCCTGGGGGCAGTTATGGCTACACCTTC.

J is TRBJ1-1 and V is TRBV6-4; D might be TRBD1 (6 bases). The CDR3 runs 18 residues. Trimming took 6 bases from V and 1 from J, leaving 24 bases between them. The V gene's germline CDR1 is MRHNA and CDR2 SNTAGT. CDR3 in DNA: TGTGCCAGCAGCAGTCGCCGGGGACACACTCAGGGGAACACTGAAGCTTTCTTT. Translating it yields CASSSRRGHTQGNTEAFF.

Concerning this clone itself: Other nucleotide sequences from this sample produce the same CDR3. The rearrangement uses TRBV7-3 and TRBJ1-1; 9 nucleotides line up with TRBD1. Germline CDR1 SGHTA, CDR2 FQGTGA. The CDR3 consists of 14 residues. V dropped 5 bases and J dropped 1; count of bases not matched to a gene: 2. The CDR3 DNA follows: TGTGCCAGCAGCCCGGGACAGGGGAACACTGAAGCTTTCTTT. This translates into CASSPGQGNTEAFF.

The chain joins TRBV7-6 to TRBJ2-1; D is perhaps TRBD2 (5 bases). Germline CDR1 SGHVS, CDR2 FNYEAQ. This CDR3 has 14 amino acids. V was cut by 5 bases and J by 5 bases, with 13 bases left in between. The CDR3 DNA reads TGTGCCAGCAGCCCCTACGGGAAGCACAATGAGCAGTTCTTC. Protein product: CASSPYGKHNEQFF.

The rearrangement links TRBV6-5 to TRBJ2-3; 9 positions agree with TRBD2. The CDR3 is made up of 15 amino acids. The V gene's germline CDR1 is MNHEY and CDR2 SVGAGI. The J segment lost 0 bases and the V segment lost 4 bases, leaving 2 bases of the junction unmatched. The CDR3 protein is CASSLAGASTDTQYF. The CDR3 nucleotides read TGTGCCAGCAGTTTAGCGGGGGCTAGCACAGATACGCAGTATTTT.

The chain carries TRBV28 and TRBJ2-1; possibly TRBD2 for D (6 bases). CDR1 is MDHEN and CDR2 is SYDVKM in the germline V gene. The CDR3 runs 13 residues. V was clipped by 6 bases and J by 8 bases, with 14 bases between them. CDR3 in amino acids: CASSYGGTDEQFF. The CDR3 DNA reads TGTGCCAGCAGCTATGGGGGGACGGATGAGCAGTTCTTC.

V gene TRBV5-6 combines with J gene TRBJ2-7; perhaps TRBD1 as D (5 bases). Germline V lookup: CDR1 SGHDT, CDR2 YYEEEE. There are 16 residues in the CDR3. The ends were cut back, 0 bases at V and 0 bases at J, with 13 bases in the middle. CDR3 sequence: CASSLALGRDSYEQYF. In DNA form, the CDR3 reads TGTGCCAGCAGCTTGGCCTTGGGCAGGGACTCCTACGAGCAGTACTTC.

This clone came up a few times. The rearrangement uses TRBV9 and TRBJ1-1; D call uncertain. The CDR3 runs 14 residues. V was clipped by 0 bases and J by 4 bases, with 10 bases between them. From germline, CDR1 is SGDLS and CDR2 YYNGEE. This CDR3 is CASSVGGSRTEAFF. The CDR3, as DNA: TGTGCCAGCAGCGTAGGAGGGTCCCGCACTGAAGCTTTCTTT.

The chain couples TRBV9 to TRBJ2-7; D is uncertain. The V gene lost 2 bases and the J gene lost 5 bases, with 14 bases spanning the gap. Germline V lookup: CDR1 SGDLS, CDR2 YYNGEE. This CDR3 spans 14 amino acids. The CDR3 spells CASSVDQVINEQYF. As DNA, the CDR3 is TGTGCCAGCAGCGTCGACCAGGTTATCAACGAGCAGTACTTC.

CDR3 in DNA: TGTGCCTGCAGCCGGGGTAACTATGGCTACACCTTC. This codes for CACSRGNYGYTF. The chain links TRBV30 to TRBJ1-2, with D unclear. Germline CDR1 reads GTSNPN; CDR2 reads SVGIG (reference sequence). The CDR3 is 12 amino acids. V lost 6 bases and J 1 base, leaving 9 bases between the germline ends.

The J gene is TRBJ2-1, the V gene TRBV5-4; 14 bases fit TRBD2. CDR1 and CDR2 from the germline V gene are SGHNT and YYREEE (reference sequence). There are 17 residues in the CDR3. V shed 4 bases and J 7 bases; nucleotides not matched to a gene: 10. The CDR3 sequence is CASSATGTSGSGNEQFF. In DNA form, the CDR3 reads TGTGCCAGCAGCGCTACCGGGACTAGCGGGAGCGGGAATGAGCAGTTCTTC. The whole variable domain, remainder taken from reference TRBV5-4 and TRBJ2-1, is ETGVTQSPTHLIKTRGQQVTLRCSSQSGHNTVSWYQQALGQGPQFIFQYYREEENGRGNFPPRFSGLQFPNYSSELNVNALELDDSALYLCASSATGTSGSGNEQFFGPGTRLTVL.

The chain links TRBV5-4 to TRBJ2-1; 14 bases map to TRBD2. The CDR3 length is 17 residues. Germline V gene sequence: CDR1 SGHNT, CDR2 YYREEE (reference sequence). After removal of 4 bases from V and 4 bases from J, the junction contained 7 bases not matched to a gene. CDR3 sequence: CASSPRTSGRRYNEQFF. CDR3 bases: TGTGCCAGCAGCCCGAGGACTAGCGGGAGGAGGTACAATGAGCAGTTCTTC.

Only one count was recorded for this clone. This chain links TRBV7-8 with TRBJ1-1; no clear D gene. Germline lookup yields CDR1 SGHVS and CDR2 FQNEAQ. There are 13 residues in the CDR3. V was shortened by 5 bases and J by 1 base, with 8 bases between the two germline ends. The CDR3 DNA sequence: TGTGCCAGCAGCGTCCTCCCGAACACTGAAGCTTTCTTT. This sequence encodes CASSVLPNTEAFF. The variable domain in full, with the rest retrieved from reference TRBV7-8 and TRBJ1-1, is GAGVSQSPRYKVAKRGQDVALRCDPISGHVSLFWYQQALGQGPEFLTYFQNEAQLDKSGLPSDRFFAERPEGSVSTLKIQRTQQEDSAVYLCASSVLPNTEAFFGQGTRLTVV.

This chain's CDR3 is CASSKVGLNTGELFF. For the CDR3, the DNA is TGTGCCAGCAGTAAGGTGGGACTGAACACCGGGGAGCTGTTTTTT. This chain joins TRBV6-4 and TRBJ2-2, with D maybe TRBD2 (6 bases). Germline-derived CDR1 and CDR2 are MRHNA and SNTAGT. The CDR3 totals 15 residues. V was shortened by 5 bases and J by 1 base, with 11 bases between the two germline ends.

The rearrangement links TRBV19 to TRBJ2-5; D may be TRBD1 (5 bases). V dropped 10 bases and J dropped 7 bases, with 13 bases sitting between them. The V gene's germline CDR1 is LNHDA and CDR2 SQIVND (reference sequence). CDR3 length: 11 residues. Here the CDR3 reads CATWQGGTQYF. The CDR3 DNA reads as TGTGCCACCTGGCAGGGCGGGACCCAGTACTTC.

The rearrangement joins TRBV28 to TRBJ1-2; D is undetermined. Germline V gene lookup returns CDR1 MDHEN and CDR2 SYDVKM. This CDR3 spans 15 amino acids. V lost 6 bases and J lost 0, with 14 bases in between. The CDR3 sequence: CASRPLGETNYGYTF. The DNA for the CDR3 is TGTGCCAGCAGGCCTCTCGGGGAGACTAACTATGGCTACACCTTC.

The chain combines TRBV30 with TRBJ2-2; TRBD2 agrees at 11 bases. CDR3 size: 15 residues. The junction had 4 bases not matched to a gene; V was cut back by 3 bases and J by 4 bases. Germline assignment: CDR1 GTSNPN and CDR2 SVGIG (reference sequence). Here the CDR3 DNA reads TGTGCCTGGAGCCTTAGCGGGAGGGGCACCGGGGAGCTGTTTTTT. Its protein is CAWSLSGRGTGELFF.

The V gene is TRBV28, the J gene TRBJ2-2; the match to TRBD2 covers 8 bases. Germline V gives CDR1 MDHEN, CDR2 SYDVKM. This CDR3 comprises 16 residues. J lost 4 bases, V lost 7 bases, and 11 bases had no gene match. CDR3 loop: CASTPYPGGVTGELFF. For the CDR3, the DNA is TGTGCCAGCACTCCCTACCCGGGGGGGGTCACCGGGGAGCTGTTTTTT.